This T cell receptor beta chain was sequenced during a study of blood T cell repertoires in COVID-19 (dated by TCRdb to the early 2020s). A note on the overall study: Samples from collaborators originated in the United States, Italy and Spain and spanned both the acute and convalescent phases of COVID-19. The prospective study material was composed of cDNA or gDNA derived from T cells, B-cell-depleted T cells, or PBMCs. The dataset comprised deeply sampled blood TCRbeta repertoires from subjects exposed to, actively infected with, or recovered from COVID-19. The repertoires were released in a freely available public database meant as a resource for research on the immune response to SARS-CoV-2. The samples were drawn from the first 160 participants of the ongoing ImmuneRACE study and from 1,254 subjects provided by 6 global collaborators. Nearly every sample came with metadata listing a de-identified subject ID, COVID-19 status, age in years and sex. Where available, HLA class I and class II types were obtained from metadata supplied by the sample provider rather than from assay-based typing.

TCRbeta CDR3 regions were amplified from genomic DNA using the immunoSEQ Assay, a bias-controlled multiplex PCR. For the original study's pipeline: Within the assay, amplification of reference gene primers was used to estimate how many nucleated cells each sample contained. To quantify the absolute abundance of each unique TCRbeta CDR3 rearrangement, sequence reads were collapsed and filtered. For each sample, productive Simpson clonality was calculated as the square root of Simpson's diversity index over productive rearrangements. Drawn from immuneACCESS, this table holds only the in-frame rearrangements with V and J called that TCRdb kept. Clones are partly lost; checked studies trace under half to an unresolved V gene and leave the rest unexplained. For V, J and clone size, that table is used; D and trimming come from the DNA. The sample records 250,000 to 400,000 clones, 90% of which are singletons. The top ten constitute about 2.4% of the sample.

Participants in the prospective study were enrolled through a virtual design, were aged roughly 18 to 90 years, and lived in fewer than 30 United States geographic areas. Cohort assignment in the prospective study relied on participant-reported clinical history from a screening survey and a study questionnaire. Recovered participants in ImmuneRACE Cohort 3 were defined by two consecutive negative NP/OP PCR tests, clearance by a healthcare professional, or resolution of symptoms. In the prospective study, mobile phlebotomists collected whole blood, serum and a nasopharyngeal or oropharyngeal swab from each participant. Participants in the prospective study had the option to provide additional blood draws and questionnaires over an approximately 2-month period. Before DNA extraction, blood samples from the prospective study were shipped at room temperature or frozen. General conclusions and limits of the study: The amount of clinical and demographic metadata varied by source and participant and was provided uncurated.

The germline V gene provides CDR1 SGHRS and CDR2 YFSETQ. V is cut by 4 bases and J by 4 bases, and the space between the germline ends is 17 bases. The CDR3 contains 15 residues, cysteine and phenylalanine counted. Left in the record is the CDR3 DNA by itself, 45 bases read in frame from the first base. Notes on this clone: Its cognate antigen has yet to be identified. No much larger clone is present one base from it, and per-base qualities are unavailable.

Sequenced input: PBMCs or T cells enriched from blood (not recorded which). This clonotype originated in a man aged 60 to 69 who had recovered from COVID-19. The chain was built from TRBV5-1 and TRBJ1-1; the D gene lacks a confident call. At the DNA level, the sequence is TGCGCCAGCAGCAAGTTGGAAGGTGCGGGCACTGAAGCTTTCTTT. It specifies CASSKLEGAGTEAFF. Supplemented by the reference TRBV5-1 and TRBJ1-1 proteins around the CDR3, the complete variable domain is KAGVTQTPRYLIKTRGQQVTLSCSPISGHRSVSWYQQTPGQGLQFLFEYFSETQRNKGNFPGRFSGRQFSNSRSEMNVSTLELGDSALYLCASSKLEGAGTEAFFGQGTRLTVV.